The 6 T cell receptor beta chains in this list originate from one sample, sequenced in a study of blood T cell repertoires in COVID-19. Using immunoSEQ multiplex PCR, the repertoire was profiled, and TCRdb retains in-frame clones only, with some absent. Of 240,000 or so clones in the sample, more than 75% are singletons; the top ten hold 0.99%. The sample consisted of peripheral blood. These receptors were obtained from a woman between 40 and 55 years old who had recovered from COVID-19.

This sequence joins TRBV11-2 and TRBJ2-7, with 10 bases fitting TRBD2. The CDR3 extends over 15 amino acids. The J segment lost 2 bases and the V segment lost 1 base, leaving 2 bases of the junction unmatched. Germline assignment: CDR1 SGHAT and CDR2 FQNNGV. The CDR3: CASSLASGGTYEQYV. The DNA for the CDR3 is TGTGCCAGCAGCTTAGCTAGCGGGGGCACCTACGAGCAGTACGTC.

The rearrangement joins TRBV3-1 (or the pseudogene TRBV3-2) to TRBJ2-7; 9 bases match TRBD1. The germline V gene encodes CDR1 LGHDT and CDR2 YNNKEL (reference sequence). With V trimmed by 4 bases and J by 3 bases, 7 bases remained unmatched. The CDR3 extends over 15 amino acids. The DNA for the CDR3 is TGTGCCAGCAGCCTACAGGGGGCAACAAGCTACGAGCAGTACTTC. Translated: CASSLQGATSYEQYF.

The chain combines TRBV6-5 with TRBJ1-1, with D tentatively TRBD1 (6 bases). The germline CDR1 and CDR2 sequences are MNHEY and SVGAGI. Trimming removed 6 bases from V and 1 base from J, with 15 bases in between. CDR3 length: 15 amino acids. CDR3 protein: CASSPREGGNTEAFF. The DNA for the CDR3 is TGTGCCAGCAGCCCCCGTGAAGGGGGGAACACTGAAGCTTTCTTT.

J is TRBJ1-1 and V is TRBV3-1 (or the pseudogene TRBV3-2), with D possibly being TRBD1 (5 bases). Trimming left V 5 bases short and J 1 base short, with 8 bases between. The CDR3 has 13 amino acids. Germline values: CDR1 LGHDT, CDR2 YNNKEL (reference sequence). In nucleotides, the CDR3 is TGTGCCAGCAGCTCCACAGGGAACACTGAAGCTTTCTTT. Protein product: CASSSTGNTEAFF.

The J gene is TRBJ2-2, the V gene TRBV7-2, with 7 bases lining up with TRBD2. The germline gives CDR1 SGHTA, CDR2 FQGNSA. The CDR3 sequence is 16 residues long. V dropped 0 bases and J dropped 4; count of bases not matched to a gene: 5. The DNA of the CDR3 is TGTGCCAGCAGCTTAGCGGCGATAGCGGGCACCGGGGAGCTGTTTTTT. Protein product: CASSLAAIAGTGELFF.

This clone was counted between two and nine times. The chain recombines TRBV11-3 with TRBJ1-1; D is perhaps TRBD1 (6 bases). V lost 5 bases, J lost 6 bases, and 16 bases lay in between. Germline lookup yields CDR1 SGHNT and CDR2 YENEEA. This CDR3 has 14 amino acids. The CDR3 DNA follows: TGTGCCAGCAGCCAGGCGGGGGCGCGGGCTGAAGCTTTCTTT. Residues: CASSQAGARAEAFF.